These 14 T cell receptor beta chains share one sample of origin, sequenced in a study of blood T cell repertoires in COVID-19. Profiled with immunoSEQ multiplex PCR; TCRdb holds only in-frame clones, not every one. The table lists hundreds of thousands of clones, approximately 85% of them singletons, with roughly 2% in the top ten. The material sequenced was PBMCs or T cells enriched from blood (not recorded which). The receptors stem from a man aged 30 to 39 who had recovered from COVID-19.

The chain carries TRBV5-1 and TRBJ2-1, with D possibly matching TRBD2 (7 bases). Germline V lookup: CDR1 SGHRS, CDR2 YFSETQ. Trimming stripped 5 bases from V and 0 bases from J, with 12 bases between. The CDR3 runs 15 residues. CDR3 DNA: TGCGCCAGCAGGACGGGGGGCGGCTCCTACAATGAGCAGTTCTTC. Translating gives CASRTGGGSYNEQFF.

The chain carries TRBV6-2 or TRBV6-3 and TRBJ1-6; TRBD1 agrees at 7 bases. CDR1 is MNHEY and CDR2 is SVGEGT in the germline V gene. CDR3 length equals 15 residues. With V trimmed by 5 bases and J by 9 bases, 10 bases remained unmatched. Here the CDR3 DNA reads TGTGCCAGCAGTATACGACAGGGTACCAGTTCACCCCTCCACTTT. Protein product: CASSIRQGTSSPLHF.

The CDR3 loop is CAISESTGLHGYTF. Written as DNA, the CDR3 is TGTGCCATCAGTGAGTCGACTGGGTTACATGGCTACACCTTC. The chain links TRBV10-3 to TRBJ1-2, with unresolved D. The ends were cut back, 0 bases at V and 6 bases at J, with 11 bases in the middle. The CDR3 spans 14 residues. CDR1 ENHRY and CDR2 SYGVKD come from the germline V gene.

The V and J genes are TRBV19 and TRBJ1-1, with 7 bases lining up with TRBD1. Unmatched junction bases numbered 11, after V lost 7 bases and J lost 0 bases. The CDR3 has 16 residues. Germline-derived CDR1 and CDR2 are LNHDA and SQIVND (reference sequence). CDR3 amino acids: CASNPGQDRLNTEAFF. CDR3 in DNA: TGTGCCAGTAACCCCGGACAGGATAGATTGAACACTGAAGCTTTCTTT.

This clone has just a few counts. CDR3 in amino acids: CASSLNRAEQYF. The CDR3 DNA reads TGTGCCAGCAGTTTAAATCGCGCCGAGCAGTACTTC. This chain connects TRBV12-3 or TRBV12-4 to TRBJ2-7; D is unclear. The CDR3 spans 12 residues. V was trimmed by 2 bases and J by 6 bases, leaving 8 bases between them.

The chain carries TRBV12-3 or TRBV12-4 and TRBJ2-5; TRBD1 aligns across 7 bases. The length of the CDR3 is 13 residues. The junction had 6 bases not matched to a gene; V was cut back by 7 bases and J by 4 bases. The CDR3 DNA follows: TGTGCCAGCACCCTCCGACAGGGAGAGACCCAGTACTTC. This gives the protein CASTLRQGETQYF.

This clone appeared a single time. The chain recombines TRBV21-1 with TRBJ2-7; the D call in the table, TRBD1, was not verified against the DNA. TRBV21-1 is flagged as a pseudogene. The CDR3 totals 15 residues. This CDR3 is CASSRVDSRSYEQYF. The CDR3 DNA sequence: TGTGCCAGCAGCAGAGTTGACAGTCGATCCTACGAGCAGTACTTC.

The chain carries TRBV9 and TRBJ1-3; a possible D gene is TRBD1 (5 bases). CDR3 length equals 15 residues. Germline V lookup: CDR1 SGDLS, CDR2 YYNGEE. Trimming removed 4 bases from V and 4 bases from J, with 15 bases in between. The CDR3 DNA reads TGTGCCAGCAGCAACGGAGGGACTGGAGGAAACACCATATATTTT. This translates into CASSNGGTGGNTIYF.

The chain employs TRBV11-2 and TRBJ2-1, with D tentatively TRBD2 (5 bases). Per the germline V gene, CDR1 is SGHAT and CDR2 is FQNNGV. The CDR3 has 13 amino acids. V was shortened by 1 base and J by 6 bases, with 7 bases between the two germline ends. In DNA form, the CDR3 reads TGTGCCAGCAGCTTAGTGGCGGGCAATGAGCAGTTCTTC. It encodes CASSLVAGNEQFF.

Comments on this clone: Other DNA sequences in this specimen translate into the identical CDR3. This chain connects TRBV18 to TRBJ1-2; TRBD1 matches at 8 bases. The CDR3 sequence is 15 residues long. Germline trimming cut 3 bases from V and 2 bases from J; bases unmatched to any gene: 5. Germline V gene lookup returns CDR1 KGHSH and CDR2 LQKENI. DNA of the CDR3: TGTGCCAGCTCACCGGACAGGGTTTCCAACTATGGCTACACCTTC. Amino acids: CASSPDRVSNYGYTF.

J is TRBJ2-2 and V is TRBV5-4; 11 bases are shared with TRBD1. The CDR3 has 17 amino acids. The trim removed 0 bases at V and 2 bases at J, leaving 3 bases unmatched. CDR1 and CDR2 (germline): SGHNT, YYREEE (reference sequence). The CDR3 loop is CASSLGGTGGNTGELFF. CDR3 nucleotide sequence: TGTGCCAGCAGCTTGGGTGGGACAGGGGGAAACACCGGGGAGCTGTTTTTT.

The V and J genes are TRBV11-2 and TRBJ1-6; no reliable D call. Germline V gene sequence: CDR1 SGHAT, CDR2 FQNNGV. The CDR3 is 12 residues long. Trimming shortened V by 5 bases and J by 5 bases, and 4 bases separated the two germline ends. In nucleotides, the CDR3 is TGTGCCAGCAGCCAAAATAATTCACCCCTCCACTTT. This gives the protein CASSQNNSPLHF.

The chain uses TRBV7-8 and TRBJ1-3; D is ambiguous. Trimming pared 1 base from V and 0 bases from J, leaving 7 bases between. There are 15 residues in the CDR3. The V gene's germline CDR1 is SGHVS and CDR2 FQNEAQ. The CDR3 loop reads CASSLEPLSGNTIYF. The CDR3 DNA reads TGTGCCAGCAGCTTAGAGCCGCTCTCTGGAAACACCATATATTTT.

The chain joins TRBV11-2 to TRBJ1-4; D unresolved. V was clipped by 2 bases and J by 5 bases, with 9 bases between them. Germline V gives CDR1 SGHAT, CDR2 FQNNGV. The CDR3 spans 14 residues. The CDR3 region is CASSLSNTNEKLFF. CDR3 coding DNA: TGTGCCAGCAGCTTAAGTAACACCAATGAAAAACTGTTTTTT.